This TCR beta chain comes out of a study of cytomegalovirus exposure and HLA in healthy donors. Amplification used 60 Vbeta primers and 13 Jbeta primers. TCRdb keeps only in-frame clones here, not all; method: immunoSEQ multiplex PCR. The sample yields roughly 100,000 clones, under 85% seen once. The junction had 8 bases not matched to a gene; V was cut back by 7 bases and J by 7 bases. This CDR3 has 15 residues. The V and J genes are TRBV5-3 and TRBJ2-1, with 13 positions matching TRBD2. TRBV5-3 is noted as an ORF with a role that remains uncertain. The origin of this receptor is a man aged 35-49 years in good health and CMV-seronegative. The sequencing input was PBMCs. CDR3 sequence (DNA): TGTGCCAGAGTTTGGACTAGCGGGAGAGGAAATGAGCAGTTCTTC. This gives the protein CARVWTSGRGNEQFF.